The 17 T cell receptor beta chains in this list originate from one sample, sequenced in a study of HIV-infected patients and healthy controls. Reverse transcription used roughly 480 ng RNA and constant-region primers for alpha and beta. Using multiplexing indices, alpha and beta chain libraries were generated apart by chain-specific third strand synthesis. TCRdb called the 5' RACE reads again in MiXCR, with one record for every CDR3 protein. The sample contains 15,000 to 20,000 distinct CDR3 sequences, about 8.3% of which appear only once. No cell fractionation was done, so the repertoire covers all unsorted peripheral blood T cells. What was sequenced was blood. These receptors were obtained from an adult in good health.

This clonotype was seen a single time. The rearrangement joins TRBV27 to TRBJ2-5; 8 nucleotides match TRBD1. Trimming took 5 bases from V and 3 from J; bases not matched to a gene: 2. This CDR3 is built from 13 residues. Germline values: CDR1 MNHEY, CDR2 SMNVEV (reference sequence). CDR3 DNA: TGTGCCAGCAGTCCGGACAGGGAAGAGACCCAGTACTTC. Translated: CASSPDREETQYF.

Many counts were recorded for this clonotype. The chain uses TRBV18 and TRBJ1-3; D is uncertain. The CDR3 has 16 amino acids. V shed 2 bases and J shed 0 bases, with 11 bases lying between them. Germline lookup yields CDR1 KGHSH and CDR2 LQKENI. The CDR3 region is CASSPSVRRSGNTIYF. The CDR3 coding sequence is TGTGCCAGCTCACCATCTGTCCGTCGCTCTGGAAACACCATATATTTT.

This clonotype was counted many times. The chain links TRBV10-3 to TRBJ1-1, with TRBD1 matching over 10 bases. Trimming cost V 4 bases and J 2 bases; bases outside gene matches: 7. In germline, CDR1 is ENHRY, CDR2 SYGVKD. This CDR3 comprises 16 residues. CDR3 region: CAISVGTGAPNTEAFF. CDR3 DNA: TGTGCCATCAGTGTAGGGACAGGGGCACCCAACACTGAAGCTTTCTTT.

In this sample, this clonotype turned up a few times. V gene TRBV24-1 combines with J gene TRBJ2-3; maybe TRBD1 (5 bases). CDR3 size: 15 residues. Deletions cut 4 bases from V and 0 bases from J, with 10 bases between. Germline V gene data show CDR1 as KGHDR and CDR2 as SFDVKD. The CDR3 DNA reads as TGTGCCACCAGTGACGAGACAGCGAGCACAGATACGCAGTATTTT. It codes for CATSDETASTDTQYF.

The sample holds many counts of this clonotype. The gene calls are TRBV6-2 or TRBV6-3 and TRBJ2-7, with D unclear. V shed 7 bases and J shed 2 bases, with 12 bases lying between them. CDR1 and CDR2 (germline): MNHEY, SVGEGT. This CDR3 has 13 residues. The DNA for the CDR3 is TGTGCCAGCAATTATTACGGAACCTACGAGCAGTACTTC. Translating it yields CASNYYGTYEQYF.

The sample holds many counts of this clonotype. CDR3: CASSFGLAGDTDTQYF. The CDR3 DNA reads as TGTGCCAGCAGCTTCGGACTAGCGGGTGACACAGATACGCAGTATTTT. This chain joins TRBV6-5 and TRBJ2-3; 11 bases are a match to TRBD2. Germline trimming cut 6 bases from V and 2 bases from J; bases unmatched to any gene: 7. CDR1 and CDR2 (germline): MNHEY, SVGAGI. The CDR3 is made up of 16 amino acids.

This clonotype was counted ten times or more. The CDR3 region has the DNA TGTGCCAGCAGACCCGACAGGTCGTCCTACGAGCAGTACTTC. Translation gives CASRPDRSSYEQYF. This chain connects TRBV6-6 to TRBJ2-7; D perhaps matches TRBD1 (6 bases). Trimming pared 6 bases from V and 1 base from J, leaving 13 bases between. The germline V gene has CDR1 MNHNY and CDR2 SVGAGI (reference sequence). The CDR3 has 14 amino acids.

Judged by abundance, this clonotype is medium-sized (0.01 to 0.1%). This sequence joins TRBV7-9 and TRBJ2-3; D is undetermined. The CDR3 has 14 amino acids. Trimming stripped 2 bases from V and 4 bases from J, with 10 bases between. The germline gives CDR1 SEHNR, CDR2 FQNEAQ (reference sequence). CDR3 coding DNA: TGTGCCAGCAGCTTAATTCCTCGTGCAGATACGCAGTATTTT. Translation gives CASSLIPRADTQYF.

This clonotype was seen repeatedly, ten times or more. The chain carries TRBV6-5 and TRBJ1-5, with 8 nucleotides matching TRBD1. The length of the CDR3 is 14 residues. J gave up 4 bases and V 6 bases, and 5 bases lay outside the gene matches. CDR1 and CDR2 from the germline V gene are MNHEY and SVGAGI. CDR3 region: CASSDRQGNQPQHF. The CDR3 coding sequence is TGTGCCAGCAGCGACAGACAGGGGAATCAGCCCCAGCATTTT.

This clonotype was seen repeatedly, ten times or more. This rearrangement joins TRBV6-6 to TRBJ1-2, with a weak D call TRBD1 (6 bases). From germline, CDR1 is MNHNY and CDR2 SVGAGI (reference sequence). Trimming cost V 0 bases and J 2 bases, with 10 bases left between them. This CDR3 region has 15 residues. CDR3 amino acids: CASSYSGDNNYGYTF. In DNA form, the CDR3 reads TGTGCCAGCAGTTACTCGGGGGACAACAACTATGGCTACACCTTC.

The gene calls are TRBV13 and TRBJ2-7; D is unresolved. Germline-derived CDR1 and CDR2 are PRHDT and FYEKMQ (reference sequence). V lost 5 bases, J lost 5 bases, and 19 bases lay in between. The CDR3 spans 15 residues. CDR3 sequence (DNA): TGTGCCAGCAGCCTGGGCGGCGCAGCGCTCGACGAGCAGTACTTC. Encoded protein: CASSLGGAALDEQYF.

The V call is TRBV5-4, the J call TRBJ2-7; D remains unclear. V was clipped by 7 bases and J by 2 bases, with 7 bases between them. This CDR3 has 11 residues. CDR1 is SGHNT, CDR2 YYREEE, per germline (reference sequence). The CDR3 here is CASYVTYEQYF. The CDR3 region has the DNA TGTGCCAGCTATGTGACCTACGAGCAGTACTTC.

This clonotype was seen many times. The chain links TRBV7-2 to TRBJ2-1; TRBD2 matches 9 bases. CDR1 SGHTA and CDR2 FQGNSA come from the germline V gene. The CDR3 is 16 residues long. Trimming took 2 bases from V and 8 from J; bases not matched to a gene: 10. The CDR3 region has the DNA TGTGCCAGCAGCTTAAAGGGGCGGGAGGGCCGCCATGAGCAGTTCTTC. The encoded protein is CASSLKGREGRHEQFF.

This clonotype has more than one count but fewer than ten. The chain employs TRBV20-1 and TRBJ1-5; maybe TRBD1 (6 bases). The germline CDR1 and CDR2 sequences are DFQATT and SNEGSKA (reference sequence). Trimming took off 5 bases at V and 7 bases at J, with 21 bases between the two ends. CDR3 length: 15 amino acids. The chain's CDR3 is CSAFLQGFRGQPQHF. In nucleotides, the CDR3 is TGCAGTGCTTTTTTACAGGGTTTCAGGGGCCAGCCCCAGCATTTT.

There are many counts of this clonotype. This chain joins TRBV2 and TRBJ2-5; the D is unclear. CDR1 is SNHLY and CDR2 is FYNNEI in the germline V gene. V was clipped by 7 bases and J by 0 bases, with 3 bases between them. This CDR3 comprises 11 residues. The CDR3 coding sequence is TGTGCCAGCAAATACCAAGAGACCCAGTACTTC. Encoded protein: CASKYQETQYF.

This rearrangement joins TRBV24-1 to TRBJ2-5; possible D gene TRBD1, 6 bases. V shed 3 bases and J shed 1 base, with 14 bases lying between them. The CDR3 runs to 16 residues. CDR1 KGHDR and CDR2 SFDVKD come from the germline V gene. The CDR3 DNA is TGTGCCACCAGTGATATCAGGGGCCCCCGCCAAGAGACCCAGTACTTC. Translation gives CATSDIRGPRQETQYF.

By proportion, this clonotype is medium-sized. The chain couples TRBV6-5 to TRBJ2-6, with D perhaps matching TRBD1 (5 bases). There are 15 residues in the CDR3. The germline V gene encodes CDR1 MNHEY and CDR2 SVGAGI. Trimming took off 7 bases at V and 0 bases at J, with 10 bases between the two ends. CDR3 sequence reads: CASTRASSGANVLTF. CDR3 bases: TGTGCCAGCACCAGGGCAAGCTCTGGGGCCAACGTCCTGACTTTC.